Below, one TCR beta chain is given with its context. The data originate from a study of control samples from healthy donors and cancer patients. The repertoire was sequenced with immunoSEQ multiplex PCR; TCRdb's copy has only in-frame clones and lacks some. This sample has about 150,000 clones, with approximately 93% found just once. In germline, CDR1 is SQVTM, CDR2 ANQGSEA. This CDR3 has 13 amino acids. V lost 7 bases to trimming and J lost 1 base; unmatched junction nucleotides: 4. Specimen: blood. The source of this sequence is a middle-aged man in good health. V usage is TRBV29-1 and J usage is TRBJ1-1; 9 bases are a match to TRBD1. This CDR3 is CSGRTGENTEAFF. CDR3 coding DNA: TGCAGCGGGAGGACAGGGGAGAACACTGAAGCTTTCTTT.